The 28 T cell receptor beta chains below all came from one sample that was sequenced in a study of T cell repertoires in cytomegalovirus infection. MiXCR, applied by TCRdb to the reads, yields one record per CDR3 protein. Of under 600,000 distinct CDR3 sequences detected, 16% appear once; the ten largest clones hold roughly a quarter. The sequenced sample consisted of CD8+ T cells from PBMCs. Receptors originate from a human donor in good health (CMV status not recorded). Some clones in this sample may be carry-over from other donors' samples.

The chain employs TRBV19 and TRBJ1-1; 8 positions agree with TRBD1. Losses at the gene ends were 4 bases for V and 3 bases for J; bases not matched to a gene: 4. The length of the CDR3 is 14 residues. Germline loops: CDR1 LNHDA, CDR2 SQIVND (reference sequence). CDR3 sequence: CASSKQGGHTEAFF. The CDR3 nucleotides read TGTGCCAGTAGTAAACAGGGGGGGCACACTGAAGCTTTCTTT.

This chain joins TRBV27 and TRBJ1-1; D is uncertain. The CDR3 length is 14 residues. With 3 bases removed from V and 4 bases from J, the gap between germline ends came to 12 bases. The germline V gene encodes CDR1 MNHEY and CDR2 SMNVEV (reference sequence). In DNA, the CDR3 is TGTGCCAGCAGTTTGCGATTTGATGGCACTGAAGCTTTCTTT. This translates into CASSLRFDGTEAFF.

This clonotype was recorded at least ten times. The CDR3, as DNA: TGTGCCAGCAGCTTACGCGGGGGGGTCACCGGGGAGCTGTTTTTT. Translating it yields CASSLRGGVTGELFF. The chain combines TRBV7-2 with TRBJ2-2; 9 nucleotides line up with TRBD2. The CDR3 totals 15 residues. CDR1 SGHTA and CDR2 FQGNSA come from the germline V gene. V shed 2 bases and J 4 bases; nucleotides not matched to a gene: 2.

This clonotype turned up a few times. The rearrangement links TRBV5-4 to TRBJ2-3; D not resolved. The CDR3 is 13 residues long. V gave up 0 bases and J gave up 5 bases, with 7 bases separating them. CDR1 is SGHNT, CDR2 YYREEE, per germline (reference sequence). The CDR3 DNA sequence: TGTGCCAGCAGCTTGGAACACGGAGATACGCAGTATTTT. Translating gives CASSLEHGDTQYF. Using reference TRBV5-4 and TRBJ2-3 for the parts outside the CDR3, the full variable domain is ETGVTQSPTHLIKTRGQQVTLRCSSQSGHNTVSWYQQALGQGPQFIFQYYREEENGRGNFPPRFSGLQFPNYSSELNVNALELDDSALYLCASSLEHGDTQYFGPGTRLTVL.

This clonotype occurred many times. The chain couples TRBV12-5 to TRBJ1-6, with TRBD1 matching over 8 bases. In germline, CDR1 is LGHNT, CDR2 FRNRAP. Losses at the gene ends were 3 bases for V and 9 bases for J; bases not matched to a gene: 7. The CDR3 length is 15 residues. CDR3 DNA: TGTGCTAGTGGTTTCTCGACAGGGGATGTTTCACCCCTCCACTTT. Residues: CASGFSTGDVSPLHF.

This clonotype was observed many times. This rearrangement joins TRBV7-9 to TRBJ2-7; 10 bases are a match to TRBD1. The CDR3 is 13 residues long. From germline, CDR1 is SEHNR and CDR2 FQNEAQ (reference sequence). J gave up 6 bases and V 6 bases, and 5 bases lay outside the gene matches. The CDR3 coding sequence is TGTGCCAGCAGTGTTGGGACAGGGGCCGAGCAGTACTTC. Translation: CASSVGTGAEQYF.

This clonotype showed up many times. This chain links TRBV7-9 with TRBJ2-7; perhaps TRBD1 as D (5 bases). CDR3 length equals 14 residues. The V and J ends lost 3 bases and 2 bases respectively, with 11 bases between them. Germline values: CDR1 SEHNR, CDR2 FQNEAQ (reference sequence). The CDR3 DNA reads TGTGCCAGCAGCTTGCTGACAGAAACCTACGAGCAGTACTTC. Protein: CASSLLTETYEQYF.

In this sample, this clonotype turned up many times. The chain employs TRBV7-8 and TRBJ2-3, with no clear D. CDR1 and CDR2 from the germline V gene are SGHVS and FQNEAQ. Trimming removed 4 bases at V and 2 bases at J, with 10 bases between. This CDR3 region has 14 residues. CDR3 DNA sequence: TGTGCCAGCAGCTACCTGGACCCCACAGATACGCAGTATTTT. This codes for CASSYLDPTDTQYF.

This clonotype was detected ten times or more. The chain recombines TRBV14 with TRBJ1-1; no definite D call. V dropped 3 bases and J dropped 0 bases, with 17 bases sitting between them. The CDR3 sequence is 17 residues long. In germline, CDR1 is SGHDN, CDR2 FVKESK. The CDR3 sequence: CASSQNDPLTLNTEAFF. The CDR3 DNA is TGTGCCAGCAGCCAGAACGACCCCTTGACACTGAACACTGAAGCTTTCTTT.

Points on this clonotype: Without the conserved terminal phenylalanine or tryptophan, this CDR3 likely stems from a read error. The J gene is TRBJ2-7, the V gene TRBV5-6; D is uncertain. The CDR3 is 12 residues long. In germline, CDR1 is SGHDT, CDR2 YYEEEE. V gave up 4 bases and J gave up 4 bases, with 9 bases separating them. In nucleotides, the CDR3 is TGTGCCAGCAGCCTGGGGTTGTACGAGCAGTACTTA. Its protein is CASSLGLYEQYL.

The CDR3 loop is CASSYPGGGAGSNTGELFF. The CDR3 DNA follows: TGTGCCAGCAGTTACCCCGGGGGGGGGGCGGGGTCGAACACCGGGGAGCTGTTTTTT. The rearrangement uses TRBV6-5 and TRBJ2-2; TRBD2 aligns across 8 bases. The ends lost 2 bases at V and 0 bases at J; junction bases unmatched: 11. Germline assignment: CDR1 MNHEY and CDR2 SVGAGI. The CDR3 spans 19 residues.

This clonotype was seen ten or more times. This chain uses TRBV7-9 with TRBJ1-2, with 8 bases identical to TRBD1. This CDR3 comprises 15 residues. The germline gives CDR1 SEHNR, CDR2 FQNEAQ (reference sequence). V dropped 5 bases and J dropped 5; count of bases not matched to a gene: 10. CDR3 amino acids: CASSLGTGGLYGYTF. The CDR3 DNA sequence: TGTGCCAGCAGCCTCGGGACAGGCGGACTTTATGGCTACACCTTC.

This clonotype was detected many times. The rearrangement uses TRBV27 and TRBJ2-3; D ambiguous. Looked up from germline, CDR1 is MNHEY and CDR2 is SMNVEV (reference sequence). The CDR3 totals 16 residues. V lost 2 bases to trimming and J lost 2 bases, with 14 bases between them. This chain's CDR3 is CASSLKPSFYTDTQYF. Here the CDR3 DNA reads TGTGCCAGCAGTTTAAAACCCAGCTTCTACACAGATACGCAGTATTTT.

The chain combines TRBV4-1 with TRBJ2-7; no firm D call. The V end lost 0 bases, the J end lost 6 bases, and 12 bases lay between the germline ends. Germline V gene lookup returns CDR1 MGHRA and CDR2 YSYEKL. The CDR3 sequence is 14 residues long. CDR3 sequence (DNA): TGCGCCAGCAGCCAAGAGGAACTGGGAATCGAGCAGTACTTC. Its translation: CASSQEELGIEQYF.

This clonotype was detected a few times. V usage is TRBV5-5 and J usage is TRBJ2-1; weak D call: TRBD2 (6 bases). The V gene's germline CDR1 is SGHKS and CDR2 YYEKEE (reference sequence). The CDR3 is 15 amino acids. Trimming stripped 3 bases from V and 10 bases from J, with 20 bases between. This CDR3 reads CASSSRGGSGWEQFF. As DNA, the CDR3 is TGTGCCAGCAGCTCGCGAGGAGGGAGTGGGTGGGAGCAGTTCTTC.

In this sample, this clonotype turned up a few times. The gene calls are TRBV12-3 or TRBV12-4 and TRBJ2-2; no firm D call. V was shortened by 2 bases and J by 2 bases, with 6 bases between the two germline ends. The CDR3 loop spans 14 amino acids. The chain's CDR3 is CASSLLVNTGELFF. As DNA, the CDR3 is TGTGCCAGCAGTTTATTAGTAAACACCGGGGAGCTGTTTTTT.

This clonotype was recorded many times. This rearrangement joins TRBV7-6 to TRBJ1-1; D may be TRBD1 (6 bases). V was shortened by 5 bases and J by 2 bases, with 24 bases between the two germline ends. The CDR3 loop spans 18 amino acids. Germline CDR1 is SGHVS and CDR2 is FNYEAQ. CDR3 DNA: TGTGCCAGCAGCCCCACCGGGACATTAGCTCCAACTAACACTGAAGCTTTCTTT. Amino acids: CASSPTGTLAPTNTEAFF.

About this clonotype: A single base separates this from a much larger clone, so it may be a read error. The chain recombines TRBV6-8 with TRBJ1-1, with a tentative D call TRBD1 (5 bases). The CDR3 extends over 15 amino acids. Between the trimmed V and J ends, which lost 9 bases and 2 bases, there was a span of 19 bases. Germline V CDR1 and CDR2: MNHGY, SAAAGT. The CDR3 loop reads CARSAGALLNTEAFF. As DNA, the CDR3 is TGTGCCAGAAGCGCCGGGGCCCTTTTAAACACTGAAGCTTTCTTT.

The chain couples TRBV3-1 to TRBJ2-6; unclear D gene. V lost 4 bases to trimming and J lost 3 bases, with 13 bases between them. The CDR3 runs 16 residues. Germline V gives CDR1 LGHDT, CDR2 YNNKEL (reference sequence). The CDR3 loop reads CASSPDGPLGANVLTF. DNA of the CDR3: TGTGCCAGCAGCCCGGACGGTCCTCTTGGGGCCAACGTCCTGACTTTC.

In this sample, this clonotype turned up a few times. The chain links TRBV12-5 to TRBJ2-1; the match to TRBD2 covers 9 bases. Germline lookup yields CDR1 LGHNT and CDR2 FRNRAP. The ends lost 3 bases at V and 8 bases at J; junction bases unmatched: 8. The CDR3 length is 15 residues. CDR3 protein: CASGFVAGGRDEQFF. DNA of the CDR3: TGTGCTAGTGGTTTCGTTGCGGGAGGGCGGGATGAGCAGTTCTTC.

This clonotype was seen repeatedly, ten times or more. The chain carries TRBV6-6 and TRBJ2-1; D could derive from TRBD1 or TRBD2 (5 bases each). From germline, CDR1 is MNHNY and CDR2 SVGAGI (reference sequence). Between the trimmed V and J ends, which lost 2 bases and 5 bases, there was a span of 7 bases. The CDR3 consists of 13 residues. The CDR3, as DNA: TGTGCCAGCAGTTACGGGGGTAACAATGAGCAGTTCTTC. Translating gives CASSYGGNNEQFF.

Turning to this clonotype: A much larger clonotype is one base distant, so this may be a read error. The J gene is TRBJ2-2, the V gene TRBV27; 7 bases are a match to TRBD2. The germline CDR1 and CDR2 sequences are MNHEY and SMNVEV (reference sequence). The CDR3 totals 15 residues. CDR3 nucleotide sequence: TGTGCCAGCAGTTTACTAGCGGATAACACCGAGGAGCTGTTTTTT. Translated, it gives CASSLLADNTEELFF.

This clonotype showed up just a few times. This chain links TRBV20-1 with TRBJ2-3; D unresolved. Looked up from germline, CDR1 is DFQATT and CDR2 is SNEGSKA (reference sequence). The CDR3 is 9 amino acids. V lost 7 bases and J lost 6, with 5 bases in between. Written as DNA, the CDR3 is TGCAGTGTGAGGGATACGCAGTATTTT. As protein: CSVRDTQYF.

V and J are TRBV27 and TRBJ1-6; D possibly corresponds to TRBD1 (6 bases). The V and J ends lost 6 bases and 2 bases respectively, with 14 bases between them. The CDR3 runs to 16 residues. Germline V gene data show CDR1 as MNHEY and CDR2 as SMNVEV (reference sequence). CDR3 in DNA: TGTGCCAGCAGCCGGGGGCTAAGCCCCTATAATTCACCCCTCCACTTT. Encoded protein: CASSRGLSPYNSPLHF.

This clonotype was seen at least ten times. The chain is built from TRBV27 and TRBJ2-5; 7 nucleotides line up with TRBD2. Germline V CDR1 and CDR2: MNHEY, SMNVEV (reference sequence). V shed 5 bases, J shed 4 bases, and the junction held 10 bases outside the gene matches. The CDR3 is 15 amino acids. CDR3 DNA sequence: TGTGCCAGCAGTCCCCAGACTAGCCCGAGAGAGACCCAGTACTTC. This translates into CASSPQTSPRETQYF.

This clonotype was seen at least ten times. The chain couples TRBV15 to TRBJ2-7, with TRBD2 as a possible D gene (5 bases). V lost 7 bases, J lost 6 bases, and 16 bases lay in between. This CDR3 comprises 13 residues. The V gene's germline CDR1 is LNHNV and CDR2 YYDKDF (reference sequence). CDR3 amino acids: CATTDSRAPEQYF. The CDR3 DNA follows: TGTGCCACCACGGACTCCCGGGCCCCCGAGCAGTACTTC. The full variable domain, in which reference TRBV15 and TRBJ2-7 provide the parts outside the CDR3, is DAMVIQNPRYQVTQFGKPVTLSCSQTLNHNVMYWYQQKSSQAPKLLFHYYDKDFNNEADTPDNFQSRRPNTSFCFLDIRSPGLGDTAMYLCATTDSRAPEQYFGPGTRLTVT.

This chain uses TRBV6-1 with TRBJ2-1; 11 positions match TRBD2. J gave up 5 bases and V 5 bases, and 5 bases lay outside the gene matches. Germline CDR1 and CDR2: MNHNS and SASEGT. The CDR3 length is 15 residues. Written as DNA, the CDR3 is TGTGCCAGCAGTTCGCCGGGACTAGCGGACAATGAGCAGTTCTTC. Protein: CASSSPGLADNEQFF.

The J gene is TRBJ2-3, the V gene TRBV14; the D is unclear. V dropped 0 bases and J dropped 4 bases, with 11 bases sitting between them. CDR3 length equals 15 residues. Germline CDR1 is SGHDN and CDR2 is FVKESK. CDR3 loop: CASSQDTHRADTQYF. The CDR3 DNA sequence: TGTGCCAGCAGCCAAGATACCCATCGGGCAGATACGCAGTATTTT.